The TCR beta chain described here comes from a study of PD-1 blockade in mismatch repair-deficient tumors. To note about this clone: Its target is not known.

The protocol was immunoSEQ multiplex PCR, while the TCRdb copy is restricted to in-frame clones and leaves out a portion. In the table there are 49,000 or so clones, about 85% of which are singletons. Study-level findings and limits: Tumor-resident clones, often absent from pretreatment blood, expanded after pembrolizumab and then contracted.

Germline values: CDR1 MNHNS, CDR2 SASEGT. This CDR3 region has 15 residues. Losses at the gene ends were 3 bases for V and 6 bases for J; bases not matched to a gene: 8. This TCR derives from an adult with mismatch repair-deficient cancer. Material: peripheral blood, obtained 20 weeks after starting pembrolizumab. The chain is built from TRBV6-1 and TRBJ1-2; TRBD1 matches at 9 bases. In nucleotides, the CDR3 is TGTGCCAGCAGTGACCCTTGGACAGGGGACGATGGCTACACCTTC. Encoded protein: CASSDPWTGDDGYTF.